The rows below give T cell receptor beta chains drawn from one sample of a study of shared clonotypes between healthy human individuals. The table came from immunoSEQ multiplex PCR; TCRdb's copy has only in-frame clones and leaves some out. This table holds millions of clones, roughly 94% found once. Sequencing used naive CD4+ T cells sorted from blood. The receptor set was obtained from a man aged 18 to 30 in good health. The CDR3 runs from the conserved cysteine through the conserved F or W. Each record gives: CDR3 protein, clone size, V gene, J gene, CDR3 length. The size of a clone is reported for some rows only, either as once, few or many, or as a class for expanded clones.

CASSLKGQSSYEQYF,once,TRBV7-9,TRBJ2-7,15
CASSLGQGAQYF,-,TRBV5-1,TRBJ2-3,12
CASSQTGTSFQETQYF,once,TRBV4-2,TRBJ2-5,16
CASSPLTGLPAYEQYF,-,TRBV18,TRBJ2-7,16
CASSLSEGGLPYEQYF,-,TRBV27,TRBJ2-7,16
CASSLGLAGTSSYEQYF,-,TRBV5-1,TRBJ2-7,17
CASSLVKGETYEQYF,once,TRBV11-2,TRBJ2-7,15
CAISERGVNGYTF,-,TRBV10-3,TRBJ1-2,13
CASRLGGGYGYTF,-,TRBV19,TRBJ1-2,13
CASSLPGGKRDTQYF,-,TRBV28,TRBJ2-3,15
CASSLPGPYEQYF,-,TRBV5-5,TRBJ2-7,13
CASSSNTGVWPQHF,-,TRBV2,TRBJ1-5,14
CASSPTHSSNQPQHF,-,TRBV18,TRBJ1-5,15
CATLDINEKLFF,-,TRBV28,TRBJ1-4,12
CASSYLDRKADGYTF,-,TRBV6-6,TRBJ1-2,15
CASSVGTVNTEAFF,few,TRBV9,TRBJ1-1,14
CAWNRGTVYEQYF,-,TRBV30,TRBJ2-7,13
CAWNIALTDAMTDTQYF,-,TRBV30,TRBJ2-3,17
CASSLASGLGYEQYF,-,TRBV7-8,TRBJ2-7,15
CASSSTSGRTYEQYF,many,TRBV7-2,TRBJ2-7,15
CASSPQGYNSPLHF,-,TRBV18,TRBJ1-6,14
CASSEVNRDYGYTF,-,TRBV6-1,TRBJ1-2,14
CASSQVSEAYEQYF,few,TRBV4-3,TRBJ2-7,14
CASSVTGTSANNEQFF,-,TRBV11-3,TRBJ2-1,16
CASSSAYYNYGYTF,once,TRBV27,TRBJ1-2,14